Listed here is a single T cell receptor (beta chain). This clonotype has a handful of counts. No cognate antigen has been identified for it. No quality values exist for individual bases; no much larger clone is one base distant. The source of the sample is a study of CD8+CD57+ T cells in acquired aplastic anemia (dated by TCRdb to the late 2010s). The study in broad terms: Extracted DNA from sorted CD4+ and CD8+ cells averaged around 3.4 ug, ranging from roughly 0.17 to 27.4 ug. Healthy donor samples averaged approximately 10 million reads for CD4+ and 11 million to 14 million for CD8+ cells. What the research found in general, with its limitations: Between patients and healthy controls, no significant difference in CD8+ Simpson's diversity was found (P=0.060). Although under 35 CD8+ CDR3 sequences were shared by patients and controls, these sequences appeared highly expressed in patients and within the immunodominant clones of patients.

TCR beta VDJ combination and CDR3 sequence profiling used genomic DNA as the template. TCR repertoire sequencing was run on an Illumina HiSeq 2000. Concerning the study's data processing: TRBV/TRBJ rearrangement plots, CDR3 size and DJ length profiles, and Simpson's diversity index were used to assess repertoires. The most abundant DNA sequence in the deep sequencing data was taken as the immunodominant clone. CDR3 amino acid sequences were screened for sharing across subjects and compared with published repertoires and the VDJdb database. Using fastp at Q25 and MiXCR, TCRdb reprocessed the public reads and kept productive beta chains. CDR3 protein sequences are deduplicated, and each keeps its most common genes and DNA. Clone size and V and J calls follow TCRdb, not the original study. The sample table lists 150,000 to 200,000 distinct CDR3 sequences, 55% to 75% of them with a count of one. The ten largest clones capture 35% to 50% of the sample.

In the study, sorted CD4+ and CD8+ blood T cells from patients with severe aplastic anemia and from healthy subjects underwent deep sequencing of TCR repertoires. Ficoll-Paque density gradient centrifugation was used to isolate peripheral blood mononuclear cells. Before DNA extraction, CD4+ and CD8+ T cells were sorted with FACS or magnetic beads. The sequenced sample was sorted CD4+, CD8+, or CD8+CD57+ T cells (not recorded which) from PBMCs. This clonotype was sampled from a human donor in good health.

The DNA sequence is as follows: TGTGCCAGCAGCTACGCGGACAGGGACTATAATTCACCCCTCCACTTT. The translation is CASSYADRDYNSPLHF. The chain employs TRBV7-2 and TRBJ1-6; 8 bases in the middle match TRBD1. V is trimmed back by 4 bases and J by 3 bases, and the junction contains 5 bases that no gene match accounts for. CDR1 SGHTA and CDR2 FQGNSA were looked up in the germline V gene. Taken from cysteine to phenylalanine, the CDR3 has 16 residues. The entry retains the CDR3 DNA only, 48 bases that are in frame from base 1. Reference TRBV7-2 and TRBJ1-6 genes cover what lies past the CDR3, so the full variable domain is GAGVSQSPSNKVTEKGKDVELRCDPISGHTALYWYRQSLGQGLEFLIYFQGNSAPDKSGLPSDRFSAERTGGSVSTLTIQRTQQEDSAVYLCASSYADRDYNSPLHFGNGTRLTVT.